This T cell receptor beta chain was sequenced in a study of blood T cell repertoires in COVID-19. CDR3 size: 13 residues. Germline V CDR1 and CDR2: MDHEN, SYDVKM. The V end lost 3 bases, the J end lost 1 base, and 6 bases lay between the germline ends. Original data processing: Scientists estimated how many nucleated cells there were by amplifying reference gene primers. The assay was immunoSEQ multiplex PCR, and TCRdb's table has in-frame clones only and misses some. From that table come the V and J calls and clone size; the DNA was used to work out D and trimming. The sample lists approximately 280,000 clones, approximately 83% seen once, with approximately 11% in the top ten.

Sequencing was carried out using peripheral blood. V and J are TRBV28 and TRBJ1-1; D uncertain. This sequence was found in a woman between 70 and 85 years old with acute or convalescent COVID-19. The CDR3 DNA is TGTGCCAGCAGTTTTCGGGGGAACACTGAAGCTTTCTTT. Translating it yields CASSFRGNTEAFF.